This T cell receptor (beta chain) was obtained from a study of blood T cell repertoires in COVID-19. Overall study context: The United States, Italy and Spain were the sources of the acute and convalescent COVID-19 samples.

This CDR3 contains 13 residues. The V end lost 6 bases, the J end lost 8 bases, and 18 bases lay between the germline ends. The germline gives CDR1 DFQATT, CDR2 SNEGSKA (reference sequence). Assay: immunoSEQ multiplex PCR; the TCRdb copy retains only in-frame clones and omits some. The sample yields 200,000 to 250,000 clones, 89% seen once. This clone came up once. Sequencing was performed on peripheral blood. The chain has TRBV20-1 and TRBJ2-3; no definite D call. The TCR sequence derives from a man in his sixties who had recovered from COVID-19. For the CDR3, the DNA is TGCAGTGCGAGTCCGGTCGTCGGTCGTACGCAGTATTTT. The encoded protein is CSASPVVGRTQYF.